The 20 T cell receptor beta chains listed next were all sequenced from one sample in a study of regulatory T cells in long-lasting Graves disease. Time point meaning: newly diagnosed GD, antithyroid drugs for less than 3 months. The TCR library used RNA extracted from PBMCs. Construction of TCR beta libraries relied on iRepertoire HTBI primers and on Arm-PCR targeting CDR3 regions. TCRdb independently ran MiXCR on the multiplex PCR reads; one entry per CDR3 protein. The table includes 500,000 or so distinct CDR3 sequences, 16% detected once. This same sample was also taken into another study, of T cells in Graves' hyperthyroidism and ophthalmopathy.

Sample: peripheral blood mononuclear cells (PBMCs), taken at new diagnosis, from a patient treated with antithyroid drugs. All receptors come from a woman between 40 and 65 years old with Graves disease.

The chain is built from TRBV4-1 and TRBJ1-1, with D perhaps TRBD1 (5 bases). The V gene lost 4 bases and the J gene lost 5 bases, with 14 bases spanning the gap. Germline CDR1 reads MGHRA; CDR2 reads YSYEKL. The CDR3 runs 14 residues. The chain's CDR3 is CASSPQGSRTEAFF. For the CDR3, the DNA is TGCGCCAGCAGCCCGCAGGGTAGCCGAACTGAAGCTTTCTTT.

Ten or more counts support this clonotype. The V call is TRBV6-2 or TRBV6-3, the J call TRBJ2-5; 10 bases fit TRBD2. Germline V lookup: CDR1 MNHEY, CDR2 SVGEGT. The CDR3 length is 15 residues. Trimming cost V 6 bases and J 1 base; bases outside gene matches: 5. CDR3 DNA: TGTGCCAGCAGGATACTAGCGGGGCTCCAAGAGACCCAGTACTTC. This gives the protein CASRILAGLQETQYF.

This clonotype was detected many times. The CDR3 DNA follows: TGTGCCAGCAGTTTTGCAGGGGGTACGACCCAGTACTTC. The encoded protein is CASSFAGGTTQYF. The V gene is TRBV28, the J gene TRBJ2-5; 7 nucleotides match TRBD1. V gave up 3 bases and J gave up 7 bases; unmatched junction bases: 5. CDR1 and CDR2 from the germline V gene are MDHEN and SYDVKM. This CDR3 contains 13 residues. The whole variable domain, remainder taken from reference TRBV28 and TRBJ2-5, is DVKVTQSSRYLVKRTGEKVFLECVQDMDHENMFWYRQDPGLGLRLIYFSYDVKMKEKGDIPEGYSVSREKKERFSLILESASTNQTSMYLCASSFAGGTTQYFGPGTRLLVL.

This clonotype was picked up many times. The chain links TRBV28 to TRBJ1-2, with a weak D call TRBD1 (5 bases). V was trimmed by 6 bases and J by 4 bases, leaving 21 bases between them. Germline V gene data show CDR1 as MDHEN and CDR2 as SYDVKM. The CDR3 runs 16 residues. The CDR3 reads CASRMGPMAGSYGYTF. CDR3 coding DNA: TGTGCCAGCAGGATGGGCCCGATGGCAGGGAGCTATGGCTACACCTTC.

The rearrangement uses TRBV2 and TRBJ2-2; TRBD1 matches at 7 bases. The CDR3 loop spans 14 amino acids. CDR1 SNHLY and CDR2 FYNNEI come from the germline V gene. V dropped 5 bases and J dropped 5; count of bases not matched to a gene: 5. CDR3 loop: CASSPGGWTGELFF. In DNA form, the CDR3 reads TGTGCCAGCAGTCCAGGGGGATGGACCGGGGAGCTGTTTTTT.

This clonotype appeared a few times. The chain links TRBV6-2 or TRBV6-3 to TRBJ1-5, with unresolved D. CDR3 length equals 14 residues. The ends were cut back, 0 bases at V and 4 bases at J, with 7 bases in the middle. In germline, CDR1 is MNHEY, CDR2 SVGEGT. CDR3: CASSYSEKNQPQHF. CDR3 nucleotide sequence: TGTGCCAGCAGTTACTCAGAGAAAAATCAGCCCCAGCATTTT.

This clonotype occurred a few times. At one boundary the junction diverges from the germline segment, which might be a read error. The gene calls are TRBV12-3 or TRBV12-4 and TRBJ2-3; the D is unclear. The CDR3 runs 12 residues. CDR3 DNA: TGTGCCAGCAGTTCCGTTAGCATGTCCCAGGATTTT. Translating gives CASSSVSMSQDF.

This clonotype was observed a handful of times. The V gene is TRBV5-4, the J gene TRBJ1-5, with D perhaps TRBD1 (6 bases). The CDR3 has 14 residues. V was shortened by 4 bases and J by 3 bases, with 11 bases between the two germline ends. CDR1 and CDR2 from the germline V gene are SGHNT and YYREEE (reference sequence). CDR3 in amino acids: CASSVQGYNQPQHF. CDR3 nucleotide sequence: TGTGCCAGCAGCGTACAGGGTTACAATCAGCCCCAGCATTTT.

In the case of this clonotype: Mismatch with germline at one junction end may stem from a read error. J is TRBJ1-6 and V is TRBV5-5, with 8 bases aligning to TRBD1. The germline V gene has CDR1 SGHKS and CDR2 YYEKEE (reference sequence). The CDR3 has 16 residues. The CDR3 reads CASSLTSDRDNSPLHF. In nucleotides, the CDR3 is TGTGCCAGCAGCTTAACCTCGGACAGGGATAACTCACCCCTCCACTTT. The full variable domain, its missing parts supplied by reference TRBV5-5 and TRBJ1-6, is DAGVTQSPTHLIKTRGQQVTLRCSPISGHKSVSWYQQVLGQGPQFIFQYYEKEERGRGNFPDRFSARQFPNYSSELNVNALLLGDSALYLCASSLTSDRDNSPLHFGNGTRLTVT.

This clonotype was observed a few times. The rearrangement joins TRBV4-1 to TRBJ2-2; tentatively, D is TRBD1 (6 bases). This CDR3 contains 16 residues. CDR1 and CDR2 (germline): MGHRA, YSYEKL. V dropped 2 bases and J dropped 1 base, with 11 bases sitting between them. CDR3: CASSQQPGQNTGELFF. As DNA, the CDR3 is TGCGCCAGCAGCCAACAACCGGGACAGAACACCGGGGAGCTGTTTTTT.

V and J are TRBV2 and TRBJ1-1; 9 nucleotides match TRBD1. The CDR3 contains 13 residues. CDR1 and CDR2 (germline): SNHLY, FYNNEI. V shed 7 bases, J shed 3 bases, and the junction held 3 bases outside the gene matches. The CDR3 here is CASKRTGDTEAFF. For the CDR3, the DNA is TGTGCCAGCAAGAGGACAGGGGACACTGAAGCTTTCTTT. The complete variable domain, with remaining parts taken from reference TRBV2 and TRBJ1-1, reads EPEVTQTPSHQVTQMGQEVILRCVPISNHLYFYWYRQILGQKVEFLVSFYNNEISEKSEIFDDQFSVERPDGSNFTLKIRSTKLEDSAMYFCASKRTGDTEAFFGQGTRLTVV.

The rearrangement uses TRBV10-2 and TRBJ1-2; a weak D match, TRBD1 (5 bases). V dropped 8 bases and J dropped 4 bases, with 17 bases sitting between them. Germline CDR1 and CDR2: WSHSY and SAAADI. The length of the CDR3 is 14 residues. CDR3 bases: TGCGCCAGCGGGGTGGGGCCTAGCGGCTATGGCTACACCTTC. Protein product: CASGVGPSGYGYTF.

The genes are TRBV29-1 and TRBJ2-3; a possible D gene is TRBD1 (6 bases). Between the trimmed V and J ends, which lost 4 bases and 1 base, there was a span of 9 bases. The CDR3 extends over 13 amino acids. Germline assignment: CDR1 SQVTM and CDR2 ANQGSEA. CDR3 region: CSVGRQGTDTQYF. CDR3 nucleotide sequence: TGCAGCGTTGGACGACAGGGCACAGATACGCAGTATTTT.

This clonotype was detected a few times. CDR3 bases: TGTGCCAGCAGCGCCACGGGAGATGGCTACACCTTC. Its translation is CASSATGDGYTF. The J gene is TRBJ1-2, the V gene TRBV11-2; no firm D call. The CDR3 extends over 12 amino acids. The V gene lost 5 bases and the J gene lost 6 bases, with 10 bases spanning the gap. Looked up from germline, CDR1 is SGHAT and CDR2 is FQNNGV.

This chain joins TRBV11-3 and TRBJ2-1; D remains unclear. V was shortened by 6 bases and J by 6 bases, with 9 bases between the two germline ends. The CDR3 is made up of 12 amino acids. Germline V CDR1 and CDR2: SGHNT, YENEEA. The CDR3 loop reads CASRSAGNEQFF. CDR3 nucleotide sequence: TGTGCCAGCAGGTCGGCAGGCAATGAGCAGTTCTTC.

The rearrangement links TRBV19 to TRBJ1-5; TRBD1 matches at 9 bases. Losses at the gene ends were 7 bases for V and 4 bases for J; bases not matched to a gene: 14. Germline V gene sequence: CDR1 LNHDA, CDR2 SQIVND (reference sequence). The CDR3 spans 17 residues. The CDR3 region is CASNLARGQGRNQPQHF. In DNA, the CDR3 is TGTGCCAGTAACCTGGCCCGAGGACAGGGGAGGAATCAGCCCCAGCATTTT. The entire variable domain, with the rest obtained from reference TRBV19 and TRBJ1-5, is as follows: DGGITQSPKYLFRKEGQNVTLSCEQNLNHDAMYWYRQDPGQGLRLIYYSQIVNDFQKGDIAEGYSVSREKKESFPLTVTSAQKNPTAFYLCASNLARGQGRNQPQHFGDGTRLSIL.

This clonotype was found a few times. This chain joins TRBV19 and TRBJ2-7; perhaps D is TRBD1 or TRBD2 (5 bases each). V gave up 1 base and J gave up 2 bases, with 9 bases separating them. This CDR3 region has 14 residues. Germline V gene sequence: CDR1 LNHDA, CDR2 SQIVND (reference sequence). In DNA form, the CDR3 reads TGTGCCAGTAGTATAGGGGACGGCCCCTACGAGCAGTACTTC. Encoded protein: CASSIGDGPYEQYF. The variable domain in full, with the rest retrieved from reference TRBV19 and TRBJ2-7, is DGGITQSPKYLFRKEGQNVTLSCEQNLNHDAMYWYRQDPGQGLRLIYYSQIVNDFQKGDIAEGYSVSREKKESFPLTVTSAQKNPTAFYLCASSIGDGPYEQYFGPGTRLTVT.

In this sample, this clonotype turned up a few times. The CDR3 loop reads CSVARAVDDLGNEQFF. CDR3 coding DNA: TGCAGTGTCGCCCGGGCAGTAGACGACCTGGGGAATGAGCAGTTCTTC. The chain joins TRBV20-1 to TRBJ2-1, with unresolved D. Trimming pared 7 bases from V and 7 bases from J, leaving 26 bases between. The CDR3 extends over 16 amino acids. Germline assignment: CDR1 DFQATT and CDR2 SNEGSKA (reference sequence).

The chain joins TRBV29-1 to TRBJ2-5; 10 nucleotides agree with TRBD2. The CDR3 loop spans 14 amino acids. V gave up 4 bases and J gave up 4 bases; unmatched junction bases: 6. CDR1 is SQVTM and CDR2 is ANQGSEA in the germline V gene. As DNA, the CDR3 is TGCAGCGTTGGAGCGGGGGGGCTCGGAGAGACCCAGTACTTC. This sequence encodes CSVGAGGLGETQYF. The entire variable domain, with the rest obtained from reference TRBV29-1 and TRBJ2-5, is as follows: SAVISQKPSRDICQRGTSLTIQCQVDSQVTMMFWYRQQPGQSLTLIATANQGSEATYESGFVIDKFPISRPNLTFSTLTVSNMSPEDSSIYLCSVGAGGLGETQYFGPGTRLLVL.

The chain employs TRBV20-1 and TRBJ2-4; a weak D match, TRBD2 (7 bases). The end of the DNA is better explained by TRBJ2-1, so the J call may be wrong. This CDR3 region has 11 residues. Looked up from germline, CDR1 is DFQATT and CDR2 is SNEGSKA (reference sequence). The CDR3 region has the DNA TGCAGTGCAAAAGGGGGGGAGACCCAGTTCTTC. This encodes CSAKGGETQFF.